This record concerns one TCR beta chain sequence. The target of this receptor is not known. The sample holds no much larger clone one base away, and base qualities are not on file. The source of the sample is a study of OX40 agonist ivuxolimab in advanced cancers. In the study overall: Ivuxolimab, which targeted the costimulatory receptor OX40 (CD134), was an agonistic, fully human IgG2 monoclonal antibody. The paper describes the monotherapy dose-escalation part (N ≈ 50 patients) of the phase I trial of ivuxolimab. Peripheral TCRbeta sequencing aimed to test whether ivuxolimab altered TCR sequence diversity and caused clonal T-cell expansion. The dose-escalation cohort was 80% to 90% male with a mean age of about 58 years, ranging from roughly 20 to 80. Intravenous ivuxolimab was administered to patients every 2 weeks at six dose levels: 0.01, 0.1, 0.3, 1.5, 3 and 10 mg/kg. Patients were allowed to have had prior anti-PD-1, anti-PD-L1 or anti-CTLA-4 therapy, and approximately 37% of the dose-escalation patients had been treated with checkpoint inhibitors. Of the approximately 50 dose-escalation patients, hepatocellular carcinoma was present in around 20, melanoma in roughly 15, renal cell carcinoma in 9 and head and neck cancer in 9. Three dose-escalation patients achieved partial responses, one with hepatocellular carcinoma and two with cutaneous melanoma. Broad study findings and their caveats: Antigen specificity was not determined for the clonally expanded peripheral T cells. Low levels of normalized T-cell clonal expansion were also seen in some patients who did not respond. At doses of 0.1 to 3.0 mg/kg, clonal expansion of both CD4+ and CD8+ T cells in blood was seen between baseline and week 6. After ivuxolimab, expanded clones were on average more numerous among CD8+ T cells than among CD4+ T cells. In partial responders in the 0.1-3.0 mg/kg groups, normalized peripheral clonal expansion was found to be among the lowest, especially among CD8+ T cells.

The trial excluded patients who had a history of autoimmune disease or were on systemic immunosuppression. Peripheral blood for TCR sequencing was collected from all dose cohorts at baseline, on cycle 4 day 1, and on cycle 7 day 1. The samples were drawn from a first-in-human, open-label, multicenter phase I dose-escalation trial of ivuxolimab. Adults with locally advanced or metastatic melanoma, renal cell, hepatocellular, or head and neck squamous cell carcinoma were enrolled in the trial. CD4+ and CD8+ T cells were sorted separately from peripheral blood before TCR sequencing. Genomic DNA was isolated from the sorted cells so that the TCRbeta CDR3 region could be sequenced. The immunoSEQ Assay was used to sequence the TCRbeta CDR3 regions. As stored in TCRdb, this immuneACCESS dataset retains in-frame rearrangements with V and J assigned. A fraction of the clones does not appear; measured against another copy, unresolved V genes explain less than half of the discrepancy, and the remainder lacks a known reason. This sample lists 65,000 or so clones; approximately 80% were detected once. 5% of the sample lies in the top ten.

The CDR3 runs 14 residues from the cysteine to the phenylalanine. Here the CDR3 DNA is all that survives: 42 bases in frame from base 1. CDR1 and CDR2 are drawn from the germline V gene (reference sequence): MNHEY, SMNVEV. The V and J ends are trimmed by 6 bases and 2 bases, leaving 13 bases between them. The specimen comprised CD4+ or CD8+ T cells sorted from blood, sampled in a trial of the OX40 agonist ivuxolimab. This receptor chain uses TRBV27 and TRBJ1-1; a tentative D match to TRBD1 spans 6 bases. The TCR was taken from an adult with an advanced solid tumor such as melanoma, head and neck, liver or kidney cancer. The CDR3 here reads CASRRGQPNTEAFF. The base sequence is TGTGCCAGCAGAAGAGGACAGCCTAACACTGAAGCTTTCTTT.